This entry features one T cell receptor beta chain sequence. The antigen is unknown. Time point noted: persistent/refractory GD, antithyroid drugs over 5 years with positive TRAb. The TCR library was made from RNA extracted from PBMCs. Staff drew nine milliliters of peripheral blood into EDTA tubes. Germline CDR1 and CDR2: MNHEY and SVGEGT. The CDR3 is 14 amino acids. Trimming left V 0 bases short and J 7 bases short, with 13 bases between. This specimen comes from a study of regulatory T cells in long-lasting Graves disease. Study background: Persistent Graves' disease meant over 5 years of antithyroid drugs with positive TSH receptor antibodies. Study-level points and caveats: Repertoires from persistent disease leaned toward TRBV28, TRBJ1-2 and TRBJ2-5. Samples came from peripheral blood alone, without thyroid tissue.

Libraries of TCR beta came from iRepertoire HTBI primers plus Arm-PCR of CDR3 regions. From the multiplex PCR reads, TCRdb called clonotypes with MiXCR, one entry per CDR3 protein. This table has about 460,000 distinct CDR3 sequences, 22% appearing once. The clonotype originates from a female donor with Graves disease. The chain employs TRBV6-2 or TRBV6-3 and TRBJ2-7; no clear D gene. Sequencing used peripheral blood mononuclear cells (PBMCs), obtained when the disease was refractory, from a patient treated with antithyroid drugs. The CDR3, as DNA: TGTGCCAGCAGTTACTCGTATACGCCGGAGGAGCAGTACTTC. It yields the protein CASSYSYTPEEQYF.